This is a list of T cell receptor beta chains from one sample in a study of blood T cell repertoires in COVID-19. Assay: immunoSEQ multiplex PCR; the TCRdb copy retains only in-frame clones and omits some. The data show 35,000 to 45,000 clones, with roughly nine tenths seen just once and approximately 19% held by the top ten. Material: peripheral blood. These receptors were obtained from a man between 65 and 79 years old with acute or convalescent COVID-19. Both conserved end residues are part of each CDR3. Fields, in order: CDR3 length, clone size, V gene, D gene, J gene, CDR3 protein, CDR3 DNA. D genes are given only for firm matches. Size is stated for part of the rows, as once, few or many counts, or as a class when the clone is expanded.

length: 16; size: NA; V: TRBV5-1; D: TRBD1; J: TRBJ1-4; CDR3: CASSGGQTAIGEKLFF; DNA: TGCGCCAGCAGCGGGGGACAGACAGCTATTGGTGAAAAACTGTTTTTT
length: 16; size: NA; V: TRBV3-1/TRBV3-2; D: NA; J: TRBJ2-2; CDR3: CASSQDTGGVTGELFF; DNA: TGTGCCAGCAGCCAAGATACTGGAGGGGTCACCGGGGAGCTGTTTTTT
length: 14; size: NA; V: TRBV7-2; D: NA; J: TRBJ1-4; CDR3: CASSPQGGSEKLFF; DNA: TGTGCCAGCAGCCCACAGGGCGGTAGTGAAAAACTGTTTTTT
length: 14; size: NA; V: TRBV4-2; D: NA; J: TRBJ1-4; CDR3: CASSQDYGREKLFF; DNA: TGTGCCAGCAGCCAAGATTACGGTCGTGAAAAACTGTTTTTT
length: 13; size: NA; V: TRBV6-5; D: TRBD1; J: TRBJ2-7; CDR3: CATATGQGDEQYF; DNA: TGTGCCACGGCCACTGGACAGGGGGACGAGCAGTACTTC
length: 14; size: NA; V: TRBV7-2; D: TRBD1; J: TRBJ1-4; CDR3: CASSSGGTVAKLFF; DNA: TGTGCCAGCAGCTCGGGCGGGACAGTTGCAAAACTGTTTTTT
length: 15; size: NA; V: TRBV6-1; D: NA; J: TRBJ2-2; CDR3: CASSNRGAGNGELFF; DNA: TGTGCCAGCAGTAACAGGGGCGCGGGGAACGGGGAGCTGTTTTTT
length: 15; size: NA; V: TRBV7-2; D: TRBD2; J: TRBJ2-3; CDR3: CASSLGLAGTDTQYF; DNA: TGTGCCAGCAGCTTAGGGCTAGCGGGTACAGATACGCAGTATTTT
length: 15; size: NA; V: TRBV5-6; D: NA; J: TRBJ1-2; CDR3: CASSGQGQRSYGYTF; DNA: TGTGCCAGCAGCGGTCAGGGGCAAAGGAGCTATGGCTACACCTTC
length: 13; size: NA; V: TRBV5-4; D: NA; J: TRBJ2-5; CDR3: CASSSQGRETQYF; DNA: TGTGCCAGCAGCTCACAGGGCCGGGAGACCCAGTACTTC
length: 14; size: NA; V: TRBV24-1; D: TRBD1; J: TRBJ2-3; CDR3: CATSDGQGTDTQYF; DNA: TGTGCCACCAGTGATGGACAGGGCACAGATACGCAGTATTTT
length: 13; size: NA; V: TRBV6-5; D: NA; J: TRBJ1-2; CDR3: CASRLDRRYGYTF; DNA: TGTGCCAGCAGACTTGACAGAAGGTATGGCTACACCTTC
length: 13; size: NA; V: TRBV9; D: TRBD1; J: TRBJ2-2; CDR3: CASSVDRGGELFF; DNA: TGTGCCAGCAGCGTAGACAGGGGCGGGGAGCTGTTTTTT
length: 14; size: NA; V: TRBV6-5; D: TRBD1; J: TRBJ1-2; CDR3: CATNRQGGRYGYTF; DNA: TGTGCCACCAATCGACAGGGAGGACGTTATGGCTACACCTTC
length: 17; size: NA; V: TRBV4-2; D: NA; J: TRBJ1-5; CDR3: CASSQDRGGLGNQPQHF; DNA: TGTGCCAGCAGCCAAGACAGGGGAGGGTTGGGCAATCAGCCCCAGCATTTT
length: 16; size: NA; V: TRBV4-3; D: TRBD2; J: TRBJ2-3; CDR3: CASSQDAGGPLDTQYF; DNA: TGCGCCAGCAGCCAAGATGCGGGAGGGCCGCTAGATACGCAGTATTTT
length: 13; size: NA; V: TRBV7-2; D: NA; J: TRBJ1-2; CDR3: CASSLAGRYGYTF; DNA: TGTGCCAGCAGCTTAGCGGGGCGCTATGGCTACACCTTC
length: 15; size: NA; V: TRBV6-2/TRBV6-3; D: TRBD2; J: TRBJ2-2; CDR3: CASSPRLASTGELFF; DNA: TGTGCCAGCAGCCCTAGACTAGCGAGTACCGGGGAGCTGTTTTTT
length: 18; size: NA; V: TRBV25-1; D: TRBD1; J: TRBJ2-6; CDR3: CASSDSGQGAQGANVLTF; DNA: TGTGCCAGCAGTGACTCGGGACAGGGGGCGCAGGGGGCCAACGTCCTGACTTTC
length: 14; size: NA; V: TRBV10-2; D: TRBD1; J: TRBJ1-5; CDR3: CASRGDRVFQPQHF; DNA: TGCGCCAGCAGGGGAGACAGGGTTTTTCAGCCCCAGCATTTT
length: 13; size: once; V: TRBV7-2; D: NA; J: TRBJ2-1; CDR3: CASSLPHRERQFF; DNA: TGTGCCAGCAGCTTACCCCACAGGGAAAGGCAGTTCTTC
length: 17; size: NA; V: TRBV4-2; D: NA; J: TRBJ2-2; CDR3: CASSQDHSDNPTGELFF; DNA: TGTGCCAGCAGCCAGGACCACTCGGACAACCCGACCGGGGAGCTGTTTTTT
length: 16; size: NA; V: TRBV28; D: NA; J: TRBJ1-2; CDR3: CASSSYRQDAGYGYTF; DNA: TGTGCCAGCAGTTCCTACAGACAAGATGCAGGCTATGGCTACACCTTC
length: 15; size: once; V: TRBV11-3; D: NA; J: TRBJ2-7; CDR3: CASSPGGTEAYEQYF; DNA: TGTGCCAGCAGCCCGGGCGGGACTGAAGCCTACGAGCAGTACTTC
length: 16; size: NA; V: TRBV6-1; D: NA; J: TRBJ1-2; CDR3: CASSEGLRAEYYGYTF; DNA: TGTGCCAGCAGTGAAGGGTTGAGGGCGGAGTACTATGGCTACACCTTC
length: 14; size: NA; V: TRBV4-3; D: NA; J: TRBJ1-2; CDR3: CASSQWPFRHGYTF; DNA: TGCGCCAGCAGCCAATGGCCGTTCCGTCATGGCTACACCTTC
length: 16; size: NA; V: TRBV5-6; D: NA; J: TRBJ1-5; CDR3: CASSLTPGSSNQPQHF; DNA: TGTGCCAGCAGCTTAACCCCCGGGAGTAGCAATCAGCCCCAGCATTTT
length: 13; size: NA; V: TRBV28; D: NA; J: TRBJ2-2; CDR3: CASFRVNTGELFF; DNA: TGTGCCAGCTTCAGGGTCAACACCGGGGAGCTGTTTTTT
length: 14; size: NA; V: TRBV7-9; D: TRBD1; J: TRBJ1-5; CDR3: CASGDRVSNQPQHF; DNA: TGTGCCAGCGGTGACAGGGTTAGCAATCAGCCCCAGCATTTT
length: 11; size: once; V: TRBV20-1; D: TRBD1; J: TRBJ1-2; CDR3: CRVGQGDGYTF; DNA: TGCAGGGTCGGACAGGGCGATGGCTACACCTTC
length: 14; size: NA; V: TRBV15; D: TRBD1; J: TRBJ1-5; CDR3: CATSREQGDQPQHF; DNA: TGTGCCACCAGCAGAGAACAGGGGGACCAGCCCCAGCATTTT
length: 16; size: few; V: TRBV3-1/TRBV3-2; D: TRBD1; J: TRBJ2-7; CDR3: CASSRPGQPKGYEQYF; DNA: TGTGCCAGCAGCCGACCGGGACAGCCCAAGGGGTACGAGCAGTACTTC
length: 15; size: few; V: TRBV5-8; D: NA; J: TRBJ1-5; CDR3: CASSFRPGTNQPQHF; DNA: TGTGCCAGCAGCTTTAGGCCAGGAACCAATCAGCCCCAGCATTTT
length: 16; size: once; V: TRBV14; D: TRBD2; J: TRBJ2-5; CDR3: CASSRPRLAARETQYF; DNA: TGTGCCAGCAGCCGCCCCCGACTAGCGGCCCGGGAGACCCAGTACTTC
length: 15; size: NA; V: TRBV6-5; D: NA; J: TRBJ1-3; CDR3: CASSYSGDSGNTIYF; DNA: TGTGCCAGCAGTTACTCAGGAGACTCTGGAAACACCATATATTTT
length: 17; size: NA; V: TRBV6-2/TRBV6-3; D: TRBD1; J: TRBJ1-2; CDR3: CASSPHGTALANYGYTF; DNA: TGTGCCAGCAGTCCGCACGGGACAGCTTTAGCTAACTATGGCTACACCTTC
length: 14; size: once; V: TRBV5-1; D: NA; J: TRBJ2-3; CDR3: CASSLRGGGDTQYF; DNA: TGCGCCAGCAGCCTGAGGGGAGGGGGAGATACGCAGTATTTT
length: 15; size: NA; V: TRBV6-5; D: TRBD1; J: TRBJ1-1; CDR3: CASRQTQGAIGEAFF; DNA: TGTGCCAGCAGGCAAACTCAGGGGGCGATCGGTGAAGCTTTCTTT
length: 15; size: NA; V: TRBV10-3; D: NA; J: TRBJ1-5; CDR3: CAISEGQDSNQPQHF; DNA: TGTGCCATCAGTGAAGGTCAGGATAGCAATCAGCCCCAGCATTTT
length: 18; size: NA; V: TRBV4-3; D: NA; J: TRBJ2-2; CDR3: CASSQELVAVLNTGELFF; DNA: TGCGCCAGCAGCCAAGAATTGGTAGCGGTCCTGAACACCGGGGAGCTGTTTTTT
length: 15; size: NA; V: TRBV12-1; D: NA; J: TRBJ2-7; CDR3: CASSFTGTSTYEQYF; DNA: TGTGCCAGCAGCTTTACCGGGACTTCAACCTACGAGCAGTACTTC
length: 12; size: NA; V: TRBV7-9; D: NA; J: TRBJ1-5; CDR3: CASSPGNQPQHF; DNA: TGTGCCAGCAGCCCAGGAAATCAGCCCCAGCATTTT
length: 16; size: NA; V: TRBV11-3; D: TRBD2; J: TRBJ2-1; CDR3: CASSLNPTSGISEQFF; DNA: TGTGCCAGCAGCTTAAACCCGACTAGCGGGATAAGTGAGCAGTTCTTC
length: 13; size: NA; V: TRBV4-1; D: NA; J: TRBJ1-5; CDR3: CASSQEGSQPQHF; DNA: TGCGCCAGCAGCCAAGAGGGGAGTCAGCCCCAGCATTTT
length: 15; size: NA; V: TRBV4-1; D: TRBD2; J: TRBJ2-1; CDR3: CASSPWGSGSNEQFF; DNA: TGCGCCAGCAGCCCGTGGGGTAGCGGGAGTAATGAGCAGTTCTTC
length: 16; size: NA; V: TRBV27; D: NA; J: TRBJ2-3; CDR3: CASSYLGAVSTDTQYF; DNA: TGTGCCAGCAGTTATTTGGGAGCGGTTAGCACAGATACGCAGTATTTT
length: 13; size: NA; V: TRBV14; D: NA; J: TRBJ1-1; CDR3: CASSQGMNTEAFF; DNA: TGTGCCAGCAGCCAAGGTATGAACACTGAAGCTTTCTTT
length: 15; size: NA; V: TRBV6-5; D: NA; J: TRBJ2-5; CDR3: CASSLRGGLQETQYF; DNA: TGTGCCAGCAGCCTAAGGGGAGGCCTCCAAGAGACCCAGTACTTC
length: 17; size: NA; V: TRBV29-1; D: TRBD1; J: TRBJ1-2; CDR3: CSVEVRPAQGAVYGYTF; DNA: TGCAGCGTTGAAGTCCGACCAGCACAGGGGGCCGTCTATGGCTACACCTTC
length: 15; size: NA; V: TRBV6-5; D: TRBD1; J: TRBJ1-4; CDR3: CASWRGRGSGEKLFF; DNA: TGTGCCAGCTGGAGGGGGCGAGGGAGCGGTGAAAAACTGTTTTTT
length: 13; size: NA; V: TRBV4-3; D: TRBD1; J: TRBJ1-1; CDR3: CASSQDIRGQAFF; DNA: TGCGCCAGCAGCCAAGACATCAGGGGGCAGGCTTTCTTT